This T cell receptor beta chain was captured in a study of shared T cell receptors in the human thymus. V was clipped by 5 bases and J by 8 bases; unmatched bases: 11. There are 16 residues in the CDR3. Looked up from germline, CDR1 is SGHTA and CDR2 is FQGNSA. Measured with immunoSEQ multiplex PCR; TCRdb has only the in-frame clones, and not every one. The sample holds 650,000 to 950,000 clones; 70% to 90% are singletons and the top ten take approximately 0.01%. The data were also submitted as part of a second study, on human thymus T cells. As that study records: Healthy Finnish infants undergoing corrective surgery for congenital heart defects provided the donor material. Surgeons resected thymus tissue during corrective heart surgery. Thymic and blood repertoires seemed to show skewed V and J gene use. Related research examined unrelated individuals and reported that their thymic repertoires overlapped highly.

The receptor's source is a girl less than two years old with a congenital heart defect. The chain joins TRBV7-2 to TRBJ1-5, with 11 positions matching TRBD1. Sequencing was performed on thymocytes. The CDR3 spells CASSAEYGTGGEPQHF. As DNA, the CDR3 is TGTGCCAGCAGCGCTGAGTACGGGACAGGGGGGGAGCCCCAGCATTTT.